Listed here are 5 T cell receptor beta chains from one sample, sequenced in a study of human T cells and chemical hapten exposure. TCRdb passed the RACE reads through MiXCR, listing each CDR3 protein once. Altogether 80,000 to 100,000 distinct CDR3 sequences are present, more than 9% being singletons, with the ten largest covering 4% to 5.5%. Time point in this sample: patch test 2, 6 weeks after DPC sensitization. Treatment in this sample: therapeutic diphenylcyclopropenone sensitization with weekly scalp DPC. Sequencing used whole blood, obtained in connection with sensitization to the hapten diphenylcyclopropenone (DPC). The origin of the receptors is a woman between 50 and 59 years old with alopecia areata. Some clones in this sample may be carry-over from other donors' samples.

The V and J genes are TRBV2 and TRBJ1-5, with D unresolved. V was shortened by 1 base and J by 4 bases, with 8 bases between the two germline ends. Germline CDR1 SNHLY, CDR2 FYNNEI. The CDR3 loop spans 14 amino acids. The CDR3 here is CASSEVGFNQPQHF. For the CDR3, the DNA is TGTGCCAGCAGTGAAGTAGGTTTTAATCAGCCCCAGCATTTT.

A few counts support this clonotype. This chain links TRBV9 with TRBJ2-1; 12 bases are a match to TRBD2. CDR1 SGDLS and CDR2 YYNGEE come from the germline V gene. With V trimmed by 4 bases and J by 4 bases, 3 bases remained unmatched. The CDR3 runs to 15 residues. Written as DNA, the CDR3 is TGTGCCAGCAGCTCAGGACTAGCGGGATACAATGAGCAGTTCTTC. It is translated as CASSSGLAGYNEQFF. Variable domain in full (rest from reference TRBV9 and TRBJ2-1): DSGVTQTPKHLITATGQRVTLRCSPRSGDLSVYWYQQSLDQGLQFLIQYYNGEERAKGNILERFSAQQFPDLHSELNLSSLELGDSALYFCASSSGLAGYNEQFFGPGTRLTVL.

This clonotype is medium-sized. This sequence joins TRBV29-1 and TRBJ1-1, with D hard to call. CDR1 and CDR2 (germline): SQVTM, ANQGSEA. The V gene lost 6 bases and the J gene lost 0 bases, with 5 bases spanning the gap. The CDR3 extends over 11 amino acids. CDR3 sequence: CSVRLNTEAFF. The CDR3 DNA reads TGCAGCGTACGACTGAACACTGAAGCTTTCTTT. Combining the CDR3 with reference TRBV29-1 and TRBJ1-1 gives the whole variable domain SAVISQKPSRDICQRGTSLTIQCQVDSQVTMMFWYRQQPGQSLTLIATANQGSEATYESGFVIDKFPISRPNLTFSTLTVSNMSPEDSSIYLCSVRLNTEAFFGQGTRLTVV.

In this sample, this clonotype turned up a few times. For the CDR3, the DNA is TGTGCCAGCAGCTCACTCAGGGGGGCTGAAGCTTTCTTT. It specifies CASSSLRGAEAFF. V is TRBV7-9 and J is TRBJ1-1; 7 bases align to TRBD1. Germline values: CDR1 SEHNR, CDR2 FQNEAQ (reference sequence). This CDR3 has 13 residues. Trimming cost V 4 bases and J 6 bases; bases outside gene matches: 5.

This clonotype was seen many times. The CDR3 nucleotides are TGCGCCAGCAGCTTGAGCAGGGGTGACACTGAAGCTTTCTTT. This translates into CASSLSRGDTEAFF. The chain carries TRBV5-1 and TRBJ1-1; possible D gene TRBD1, 6 bases. Germline V lookup: CDR1 SGHRS, CDR2 YFSETQ. This CDR3 spans 14 amino acids. V lost 1 base, J lost 3 bases, and 10 bases lay in between. Full variable domain (outside the CDR3, taken from reference TRBV5-1 and TRBJ1-1): KAGVTQTPRYLIKTRGQQVTLSCSPISGHRSVSWYQQTPGQGLQFLFEYFSETQRNKGNFPGRFSGRQFSNSRSEMNVSTLELGDSALYLCASSLSRGDTEAFFGQGTRLTVV.